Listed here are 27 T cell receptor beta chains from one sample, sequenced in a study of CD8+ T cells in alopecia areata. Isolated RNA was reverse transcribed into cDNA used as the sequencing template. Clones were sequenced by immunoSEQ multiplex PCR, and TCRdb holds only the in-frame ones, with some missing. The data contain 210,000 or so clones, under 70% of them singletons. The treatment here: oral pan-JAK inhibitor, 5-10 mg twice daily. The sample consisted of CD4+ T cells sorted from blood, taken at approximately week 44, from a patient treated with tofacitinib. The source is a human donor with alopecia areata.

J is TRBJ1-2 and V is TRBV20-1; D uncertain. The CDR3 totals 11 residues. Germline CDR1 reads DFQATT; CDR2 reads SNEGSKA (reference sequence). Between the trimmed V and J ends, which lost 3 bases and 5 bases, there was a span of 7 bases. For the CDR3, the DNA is TGCAGTGCTAGGGAGAATTATGGCTACACCTTC. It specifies CSARENYGYTF.

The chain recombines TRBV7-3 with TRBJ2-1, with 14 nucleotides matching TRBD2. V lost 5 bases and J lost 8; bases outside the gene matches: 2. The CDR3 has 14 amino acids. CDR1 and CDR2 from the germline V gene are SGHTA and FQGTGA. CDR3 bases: TGTGCCAGCAGCGTGGGACTAGCGGGGGATGAGCAGTTCTTC. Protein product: CASSVGLAGDEQFF.

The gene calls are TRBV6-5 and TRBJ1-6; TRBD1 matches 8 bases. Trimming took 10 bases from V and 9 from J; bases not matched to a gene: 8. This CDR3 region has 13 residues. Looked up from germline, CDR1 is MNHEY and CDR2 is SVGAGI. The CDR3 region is CATRQGRRSPLHF. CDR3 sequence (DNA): TGTGCCACCCGACAGGGGCGTCGTTCACCCCTCCACTTT.

CDR3 nucleotide sequence: TGCAGCGCCAGCGGAAGCATGAACACTGAAGCTTTCTTT. This sequence encodes CSASGSMNTEAFF. V and J are TRBV29-1 and TRBJ1-1; no clear D gene. Trimming stripped 7 bases from V and 0 bases from J, with 12 bases between. Germline CDR1 and CDR2: SQVTM and ANQGSEA. There are 13 residues in the CDR3.

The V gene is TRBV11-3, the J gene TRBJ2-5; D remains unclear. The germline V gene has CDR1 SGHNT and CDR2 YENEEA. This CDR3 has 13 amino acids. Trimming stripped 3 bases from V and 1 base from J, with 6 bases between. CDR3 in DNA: TGTGCCAGCAGCTTTATAGTCCAAGAGACCCAGTACTTC. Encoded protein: CASSFIVQETQYF.

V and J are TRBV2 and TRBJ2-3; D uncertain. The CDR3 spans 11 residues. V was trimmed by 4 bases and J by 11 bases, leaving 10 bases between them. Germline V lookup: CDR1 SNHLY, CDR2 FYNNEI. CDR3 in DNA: TGTGCCAGCAGTGTTAAGGAACAGCAGTATTTT. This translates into CASSVKEQQYF.

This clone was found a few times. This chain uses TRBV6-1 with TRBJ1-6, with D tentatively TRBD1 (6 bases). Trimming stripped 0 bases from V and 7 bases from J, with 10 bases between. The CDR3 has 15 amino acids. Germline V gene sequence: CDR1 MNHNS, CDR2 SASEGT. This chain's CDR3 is CASSEAGRGNSPLHF. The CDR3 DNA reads TGTGCCAGCAGTGAAGCGGGCAGGGGAAATTCACCCCTCCACTTT.

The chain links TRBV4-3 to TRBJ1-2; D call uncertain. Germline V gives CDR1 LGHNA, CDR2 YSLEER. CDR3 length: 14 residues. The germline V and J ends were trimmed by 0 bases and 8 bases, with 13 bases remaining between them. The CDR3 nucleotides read TGCGCCAGCAGCCAAGAACCGGGAGGGTCCGGCTACACCTTC. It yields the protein CASSQEPGGSGYTF.

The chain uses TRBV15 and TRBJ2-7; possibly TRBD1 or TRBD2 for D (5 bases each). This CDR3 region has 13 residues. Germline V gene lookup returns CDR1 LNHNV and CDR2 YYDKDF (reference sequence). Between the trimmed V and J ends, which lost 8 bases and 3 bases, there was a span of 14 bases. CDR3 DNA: TGTGCCACCGGGACCACACCTTTCTACGAGCAGTACTTC. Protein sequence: CATGTTPFYEQYF.

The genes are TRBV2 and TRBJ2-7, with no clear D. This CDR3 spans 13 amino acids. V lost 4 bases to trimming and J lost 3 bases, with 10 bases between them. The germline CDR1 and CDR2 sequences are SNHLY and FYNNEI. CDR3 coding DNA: TGTGCCAGCAGTGTGGGCAGTTACTACGAGCAGTACTTC. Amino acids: CASSVGSYYEQYF.

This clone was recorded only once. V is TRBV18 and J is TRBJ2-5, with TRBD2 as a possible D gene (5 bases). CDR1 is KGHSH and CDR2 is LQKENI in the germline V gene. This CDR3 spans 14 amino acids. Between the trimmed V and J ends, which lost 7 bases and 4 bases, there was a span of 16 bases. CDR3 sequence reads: CASLPGLGGETQYF. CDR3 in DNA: TGTGCCAGCTTACCCGGACTCGGCGGAGAGACCCAGTACTTC.

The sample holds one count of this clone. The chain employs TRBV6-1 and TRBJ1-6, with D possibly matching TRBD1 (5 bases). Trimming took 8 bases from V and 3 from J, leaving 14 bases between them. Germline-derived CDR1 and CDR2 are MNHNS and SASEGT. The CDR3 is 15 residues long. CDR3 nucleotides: TGTGCCAGCTCTGGCGAGGGACTCTATAATTCACCCCTCCACTTT. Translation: CASSGEGLYNSPLHF.

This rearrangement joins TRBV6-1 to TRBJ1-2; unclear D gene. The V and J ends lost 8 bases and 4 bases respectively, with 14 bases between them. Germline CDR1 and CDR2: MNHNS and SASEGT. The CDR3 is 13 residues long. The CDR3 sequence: CASGGNGLYGYTF. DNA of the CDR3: TGTGCCAGCGGTGGAAACGGCCTCTATGGCTACACCTTC.

This chain's CDR3 is CSADLAGKTDTQYF. The CDR3 DNA sequence: TGCAGCGCCGATTTAGCGGGGAAAACAGATACGCAGTATTTT. The V gene is TRBV29-1, the J gene TRBJ2-3; 8 bases agree with TRBD2. This CDR3 comprises 14 residues. V shed 7 bases, J shed 3 bases, and the junction held 9 bases outside the gene matches. The V gene's germline CDR1 is SQVTM and CDR2 ANQGSEA.

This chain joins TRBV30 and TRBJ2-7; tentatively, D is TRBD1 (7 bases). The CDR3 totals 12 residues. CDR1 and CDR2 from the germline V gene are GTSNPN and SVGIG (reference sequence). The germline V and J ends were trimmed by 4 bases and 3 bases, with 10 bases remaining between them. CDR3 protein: CAWTGGGYEQYF. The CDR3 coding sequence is TGTGCCTGGACAGGGGGAGGCTACGAGCAGTACTTC.

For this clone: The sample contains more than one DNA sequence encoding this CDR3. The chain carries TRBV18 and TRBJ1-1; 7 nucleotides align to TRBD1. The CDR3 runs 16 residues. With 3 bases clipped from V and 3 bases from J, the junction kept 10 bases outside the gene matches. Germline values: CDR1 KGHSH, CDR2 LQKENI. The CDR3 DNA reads TGTGCCAGCTCACCCCTCCCGACAGGGAGGGACACTGAAGCTTTCTTT. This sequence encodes CASSPLPTGRDTEAFF.

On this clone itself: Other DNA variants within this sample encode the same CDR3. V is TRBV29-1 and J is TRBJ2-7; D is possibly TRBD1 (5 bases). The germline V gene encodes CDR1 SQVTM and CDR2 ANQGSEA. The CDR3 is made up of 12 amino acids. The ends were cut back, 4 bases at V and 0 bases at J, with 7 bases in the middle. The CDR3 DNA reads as TGCAGCGTTGGACAGAGCTCCTACGAGCAGTACTTC. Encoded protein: CSVGQSSYEQYF.

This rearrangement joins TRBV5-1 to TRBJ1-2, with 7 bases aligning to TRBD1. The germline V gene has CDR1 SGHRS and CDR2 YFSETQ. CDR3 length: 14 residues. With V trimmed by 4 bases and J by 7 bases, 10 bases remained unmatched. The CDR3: CASSDGQAVGGYTF. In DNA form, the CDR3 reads TGCGCCAGCAGCGACGGACAGGCTGTAGGTGGCTACACCTTC.

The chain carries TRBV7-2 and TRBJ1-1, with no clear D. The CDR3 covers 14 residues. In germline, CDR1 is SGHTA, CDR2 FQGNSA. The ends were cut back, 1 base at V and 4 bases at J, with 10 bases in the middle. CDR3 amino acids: CASSLEGSLTEAFF. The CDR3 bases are TGTGCCAGCAGCTTAGAAGGCAGCCTCACTGAAGCTTTCTTT.

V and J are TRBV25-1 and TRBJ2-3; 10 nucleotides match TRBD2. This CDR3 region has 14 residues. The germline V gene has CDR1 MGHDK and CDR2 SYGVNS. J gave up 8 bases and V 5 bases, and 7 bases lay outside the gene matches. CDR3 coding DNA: TGTGCCAGCAGTTTTGGCCTAGCGGGGGTTACGCAGTATTTT. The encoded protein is CASSFGLAGVTQYF.

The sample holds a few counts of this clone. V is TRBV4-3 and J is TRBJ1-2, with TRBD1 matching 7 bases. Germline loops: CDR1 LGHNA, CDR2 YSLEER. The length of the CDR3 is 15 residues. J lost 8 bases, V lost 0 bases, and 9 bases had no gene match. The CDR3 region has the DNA TGCGCCAGCAGCCAAGACCTGACAGGGAGAGGAGGCTACACCTTC. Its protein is CASSQDLTGRGGYTF.

The CDR3 reads CASSQTGGGNTEAFF. The CDR3 DNA is TGTGCCAGCAGCCAAACAGGGGGGGGAAACACTGAAGCTTTCTTT. The chain combines TRBV14 with TRBJ1-1; the match to TRBD1 covers 8 bases. Germline loops: CDR1 SGHDN, CDR2 FVKESK. Trimming took 2 bases from V and 2 from J; bases not matched to a gene: 4. This CDR3 region has 15 residues.

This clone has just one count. The CDR3 reads CASSFALNEKLFF. DNA for the CDR3: TGTGCCAGCAGCTTTGCTCTGAATGAAAAACTGTTTTTT. This chain joins TRBV7-9 and TRBJ1-4; D is unresolved. V dropped 3 bases and J dropped 5 bases, with 7 bases sitting between them. Germline CDR1 reads SEHNR; CDR2 reads FQNEAQ (reference sequence). CDR3 length: 13 residues.

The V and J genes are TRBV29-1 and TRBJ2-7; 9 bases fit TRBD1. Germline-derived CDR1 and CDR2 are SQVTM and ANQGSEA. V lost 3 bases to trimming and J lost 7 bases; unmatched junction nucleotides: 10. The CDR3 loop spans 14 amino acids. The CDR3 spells CSVDQQGAWGEQYF. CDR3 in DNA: TGCAGCGTTGATCAACAGGGGGCTTGGGGGGAGCAGTACTTC.

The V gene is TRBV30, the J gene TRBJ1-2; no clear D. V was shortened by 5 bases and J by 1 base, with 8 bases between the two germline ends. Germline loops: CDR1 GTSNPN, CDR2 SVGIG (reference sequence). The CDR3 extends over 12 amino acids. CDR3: CAWERDNYGYTF. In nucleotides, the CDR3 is TGTGCCTGGGAAAGGGATAACTATGGCTACACCTTC.

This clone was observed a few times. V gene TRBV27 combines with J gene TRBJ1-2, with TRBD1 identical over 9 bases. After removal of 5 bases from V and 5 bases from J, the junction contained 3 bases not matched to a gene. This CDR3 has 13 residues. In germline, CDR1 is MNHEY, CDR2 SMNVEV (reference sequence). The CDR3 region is CASSLGQGYGYTF. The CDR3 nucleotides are TGTGCCAGCAGTCTGGGACAGGGATATGGCTACACCTTC.

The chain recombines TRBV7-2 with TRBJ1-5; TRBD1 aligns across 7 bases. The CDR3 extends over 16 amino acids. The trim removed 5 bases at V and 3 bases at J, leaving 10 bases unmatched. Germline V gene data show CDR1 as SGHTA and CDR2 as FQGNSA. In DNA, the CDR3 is TGTGCCAGCAGCGCAGGGACAGCCACCTTCAATCAGCCCCAGCATTTT. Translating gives CASSAGTATFNQPQHF.